Listed here are 17 T cell receptor beta chains from one sample, sequenced in a study of CXCR3-negative and CXCR3-positive naive CD8 T cells. The antigens for these receptors are not known. Study-level points and caveats: TRB CDR3s of CXCR3-positive naive cells were more hydrophobic than those of CXCR3-negative naive cells.

Through 5' RACE with UMI labels, the TRB cDNA libraries were prepared. TCRdb re-called the 5' RACE reads and gives one entry per CDR3 protein, without DNA. The repertoire table contains roughly 110,000 distinct CDR3 sequences. The specimen was naive CXCR3+ CD8+ T cells from blood. The subset was: CD45RO-CCR7+CD27+CD95- naive CD8+ T cells expressing CXCR3 (TNR3+). The source of these receptors is a human donor in good health. Some clones in this sample may be carry-over from other donors' samples.

This chain connects TRBV5-6 to TRBJ2-3; TCRdb's D call, TRBD2, is unchecked because there is no DNA. Germline CDR1 and CDR2: SGHDT and YYEEEE. The CDR3 totals 20 residues. The CDR3 region is CASSHPGLAGGRASTDTQYF.

The chain carries TRBV6-1 and TRBJ2-1; TCRdb gives TRBD2 as the D gene, but with no DNA this cannot be confirmed. CDR1 MNHNS and CDR2 SASEGT come from the germline V gene. The CDR3 is 16 residues long. The CDR3 sequence is CASSVVISGGWGEQFF.

The V call is TRBV9, the J call TRBJ1-2; TCRdb indicates TRBD1, and absent DNA this call remains unverified. The germline gives CDR1 SGDLS, CDR2 YYNGEE. There are 13 residues in the CDR3. CDR3 loop: CASRGHDNYGYTF.

The chain recombines TRBV10-3 with TRBJ1-1; the D gene TCRdb calls, TRBD1, cannot be checked with no DNA. In germline, CDR1 is ENHRY, CDR2 SYGVKD. The CDR3 has 16 amino acids. CDR3 protein: CAISLGQGSLNNEAFF.

J is TRBJ2-7 and V is TRBV21-1; TCRdb's D call of TRBD1 is untestable without DNA. TRBV21-1 corresponds to a pseudogene. This CDR3 is 14 amino acids long. The CDR3 sequence: CASLEGRSSYEQYF.

The chain couples TRBV29-1 to TRBJ1-2; TCRdb lists TRBD1, though no DNA is available to test this call. Germline values: CDR1 SQVTM, CDR2 ANQGSEA. CDR3 length: 13 residues. The CDR3 region is CSALGQGLYGYTF.

The chain employs TRBV28 and TRBJ2-7; the TRBD1 assignment by TCRdb is unverifiable without DNA. The CDR3 totals 14 residues. Germline loops: CDR1 MDHEN, CDR2 SYDVKM. CDR3 region: CASSLRQGPYEQYF.

The J gene is TRBJ2-3, the V gene TRBV20-1; TCRdb outputs TRBD2, but without DNA this stays unchecked. Germline CDR1 reads DFQATT; CDR2 reads SNEGSKA (reference sequence). This CDR3 region has 14 residues. Here the CDR3 reads CSAIAGRPSDTQYF.

The V gene is TRBV18, the J gene TRBJ2-5; with no DNA, the TCRdb D assignment of TRBD2 cannot be verified. Germline V gives CDR1 KGHSH, CDR2 LQKENI. CDR3 length: 15 residues. The CDR3 region is CASSPVGGIPETQYF.

This chain uses TRBV14 with TRBJ2-1. The CDR3 runs 14 residues. The V gene's germline CDR1 is SGHDN and CDR2 FVKESK. CDR3 sequence reads: CASSQELRNNEQFF.

The V gene is TRBV3-1, the J gene TRBJ2-1; absent DNA, TCRdb's TRBD1 call cannot be checked. The CDR3 is 15 residues long. In germline, CDR1 is LGHDT, CDR2 YNNKEL (reference sequence). The CDR3 sequence is CASSPGGRAYNEQFF.

J is TRBJ1-5 and V is TRBV20-1. CDR3 length equals 16 residues. Germline V gene sequence: CDR1 DFQATT, CDR2 SNEGSKA (reference sequence). CDR3 residues: CSARDVGVSDSQPQHF.

The chain joins TRBV20-1 to TRBJ2-2; TCRdb outputs TRBD2, but without DNA this stays unchecked. From germline, CDR1 is DFQATT and CDR2 SNEGSKA (reference sequence). The CDR3 sequence is 15 residues long. CDR3 loop: CSASLAGENTGELFF.

V is TRBV28 and J is TRBJ1-6; TCRdb picks TRBD1, but there is no DNA to check that call. The CDR3 contains 15 residues. Germline-derived CDR1 and CDR2 are MDHEN and SYDVKM. This CDR3 is CASSLSTAYNSPLHF.

The genes are TRBV5-6 and TRBJ2-6; TCRdb's D gene call, TRBD1, goes unchecked for lack of DNA. The CDR3 contains 20 residues. Germline CDR1 SGHDT, CDR2 YYEEEE. CDR3 amino acids: CASSLFMLGGADSGANVLTF.

The chain employs TRBV7-9 and TRBJ2-3; TCRdb designates TRBD2, a call that cannot be tested without DNA. Germline CDR1 reads SEHNR; CDR2 reads FQNEAQ (reference sequence). The CDR3 is 16 amino acids. The CDR3 spells CASSFDEGGSTDTQYF.

CDR3 in amino acids: CASSTPRKQNEQFF. The rearrangement links TRBV21-1 to TRBJ2-1; as DNA is missing, the TRBD1 call by TCRdb cannot be tested. TRBV21-1 is a documented pseudogene. The CDR3 consists of 14 residues.